These T cell receptor beta chains were read from a single sample in a study of vaccination and CD4 T cells after COVID-19. TCRdb reprocessed the PCR reads via MiXCR and lists one record per CDR3 protein. Of roughly 20,000 distinct CDR3 sequences in the sample, 52% were seen once. Antigen specificity for these receptors is unknown. Sequencing was performed on CD4+ T cells from blood, cultured in vitro. Receptors were obtained from a human donor who had recovered from COVID-19. Both conserved end residues are part of each CDR3. The order of the fields is D gene, J gene, V gene, clone size, CDR3 DNA, CDR3 protein. The D gene is left open where the match is weak. Expanded clones are given a class, and other clones once, few, many or no size at all.

>-|TRBJ2-7|TRBV7-6|-
TGTGCCAGCAGCCCCCAGGGCGGGGCGTCCTACGAGCAGTACTTC
CASSPQGGASYEQYF
>-|TRBJ1-3|TRBV29-1|-
TGCAGCGTTGAGCATGGAAACACCATATATTTT
CSVEHGNTIYF
>TRBD1|TRBJ1-2|TRBV5-1|once
TGCGCCAGTAGCCGGGACAGGCCCCATTGGACCTTC
CASSRDRPHWTF
>-|TRBJ1-5|TRBV11-2|-
TGTGCCAGCAGCTTAGGAGCGGGGATCAGCAATCAGCCCCAGCATTTT
CASSLGAGISNQPQHF
>TRBD1|TRBJ2-3|TRBV15|-
TGTGCCACCAGCACTGACAGGGGGTCGTACACAGATACGCAGTATTTT
CATSTDRGSYTDTQYF
>-|TRBJ2-3|TRBV7-2|few
TGTGCCAGCAGCTTAGCTGGGTTAAGAGGGGACTTCACAGATACGCAGTATTTT
CASSLAGLRGDFTDTQYF
>-|TRBJ2-7|TRBV11-2|-
TGTGCCAGCAGCTCCCCTCGGCTAGGCGAGCAGTACTTC
CASSSPRLGEQYF
>-|TRBJ1-2|TRBV29-1|-
TGCAGCGTGAGGGGGTTCTATGGCTACACCTTC
CSVRGFYGYTF
>-|TRBJ1-6|TRBV6-1|-
TGTGCCAGCAGTGACCCGGCCTCTTGGTTCAATTCACCCCTCCACTTT
CASSDPASWFNSPLHF
>-|TRBJ2-3|TRBV7-9|once
TGTGCCAGCAGCCCTGGACTGAGCACAGATACGCAGTATTTT
CASSPGLSTDTQYF
>-|TRBJ1-1|TRBV6-1|once
TGTGCCAGCAGCTCAGTCCCGGGGGGAACTGAAGCTTTCTTT
CASSSVPGGTEAFF
>TRBD2|TRBJ2-2|TRBV7-7|-
TGTGCTAGCAGCTTTCGAACTAGCGCGAACACCGGGGAGCTGTTTTTT
CASSFRTSANTGELFF
>-|TRBJ2-7|TRBV11-2|few
TGTGCCAGCAGCTTAGGGCCCGGGGAAGAGCAGTACTTC
CASSLGPGEEQYF
>-|TRBJ2-1|TRBV11-2|-
TGTGCCAGCAGCTTAGGGAGGTTTCTACCGGTAGATGAGCAGTTCTTC
CASSLGRFLPVDEQFF
>-|TRBJ1-5|TRBV28|-
TGTGCCAGCAGTTTAAGGCCGGGCATAGCGGGAAATCAGCCCCAGCATTTT
CASSLRPGIAGNQPQHF
>-|TRBJ2-5|TRBV7-2|-
TGTGCCAGCAGCTGGACACGGCAAGAGACCCAGTACTTC
CASSWTRQETQYF
>-|TRBJ1-2|TRBV27|few
TGTGCCAGCAGCCCCCGGCGGATGGTCTATGGCTACACCTTC
CASSPRRMVYGYTF
>-|TRBJ2-7|TRBV6-5|-
TGTGCCAGCAGTTCAAGAGCGGAGCAGTACTTC
CASSSRAEQYF
>TRBD1|TRBJ1-2|TRBV6-1|-
TGTGCCAGCAGACAGACAGGGGTCCGCTATGGCTACACCTTC
CASRQTGVRYGYTF
>-|TRBJ1-1|TRBV6-1|few
TGTGCTTCACGTCGGCAGGGGATCTCCATGGACACTGAAGCTTTCTTT
CASRRQGISMDTEAFF
>TRBD2|TRBJ2-5|TRBV5-1|-
TGCGCCAGCAGTTCGGGACTAGCGGGAGAAGAGACCCAGTACTTC
CASSSGLAGEETQYF
>-|TRBJ1-5|TRBV19|few
TGTGCCAGTACACTCGCTTTCAATCAGCCCCAGCATTTT
CASTLAFNQPQHF
>TRBD2|TRBJ2-3|TRBV7-2|-
TGTGCCAGCAGCTTAATTGGTAGCGGGGGCACAGATACGCAGTATTTT
CASSLIGSGGTDTQYF
>-|TRBJ1-5|TRBV11-2|-
TGTGCCAGCAGCTTAGCAGGCGTGGGCAATCAGCCCCAGCATTTT
CASSLAGVGNQPQHF
>-|TRBJ1-1|TRBV2|-
TGTGCCAGCAGTCGACAGGTGAACACTGAAGCTTTCTTT
CASSRQVNTEAFF
>-|TRBJ1-4|TRBV6-1|-
TGTGCCAGCAGTGGATGGCAGACTTATAATGAAAAACTGTTTTTT
CASSGWQTYNEKLFF
>-|TRBJ1-2|TRBV12-3/TRBV12-4|few
TGTGCCAGCAGAGGGGGGGAACCCTATGGCTACACCTTC
CASRGGEPYGYTF
>TRBD1|TRBJ1-1|TRBV15|few
TGTGCCACCAGCACGACAGGGAAAGCTTTCTTT
CATSTTGKAFF
>TRBD2|TRBJ2-7|TRBV7-9|-
TGTGCCAGCAGCCAAGGACTAGCGGGAGTCTACGAGCAGTACTTC
CASSQGLAGVYEQYF
>TRBD1|TRBJ1-2|TRBV6-1|few
TGTGCCAGCAGTGAAGTTTGGACAGGGGAGAATCGCTACACCTTC
CASSEVWTGENRYTF
>-|TRBJ1-4|TRBV27|-
TGTGCCAGCAGTCTGGGGGGGGCGAGGGAAAAACTGTTTTTT
CASSLGGAREKLFF
>TRBD2|TRBJ2-1|TRBV6-2/TRBV6-3|-
TGTGCCAGCAGTTACTTTGGGACTAGTAGGAATGAGCAGTTCTTC
CASSYFGTSRNEQFF
>TRBD1|TRBJ2-5|TRBV9|-
TGTGCCAGCAGCGCGACAGGGGGCTTAGGAGAGACCCAGTACTTC
CASSATGGLGETQYF
>-|TRBJ1-4|TRBV11-3|-
TGTGCCAGCAGCAACAGCCCTAATGAAAAACTGTTTTTT
CASSNSPNEKLFF
>-|TRBJ2-1|TRBV2|-
TGTGCCAGCAGTGAGGTCGCGGTTTACAATGAGCAGTTCTTC
CASSEVAVYNEQFF
>TRBD1|TRBJ2-7|TRBV20-1|-
TGCAGTGCTCTGCCGGGACAGGGTCACGAGCAGTACTTC
CSALPGQGHEQYF
>-|TRBJ1-5|TRBV20-1|-
TGCAGTGCTAGTGAGGGGGGGTATAGCAATCAGCCCCAGCATTTT
CSASEGGYSNQPQHF
>-|TRBJ2-7|TRBV9|-
TGTGCCAGCAGCCCCCGGGCGGCCTCCTACGAGCAGTACTTC
CASSPRAASYEQYF
>-|TRBJ1-5|TRBV10-2|-
TGCGCCAGCAGTATAGGACGGTGGGGCAATCAGCCCCAGCATTTT
CASSIGRWGNQPQHF
>-|TRBJ1-2|TRBV7-8|few
TGTGCCAGCAGCGCACCTGGCAGAAACTATGGCTACACCTTC
CASSAPGRNYGYTF
>-|TRBJ2-3|TRBV7-2|few
TGTGCCAGCAGCCCCCCGGTCCAGCCCAGCACAGATACGCAGTATTTT
CASSPPVQPSTDTQYF
>-|TRBJ1-1|TRBV29-1|-
TGCAGCTCAGGTCGGAACTCTGAAGCTTTCTTT
CSSGRNSEAFF
>TRBD1|TRBJ1-2|TRBV5-5|-
TGTGCCAGCAGCCCGCTAGGGGACAGGGTTAGCTATGGCTACACCTTC
CASSPLGDRVSYGYTF
>-|TRBJ1-5|TRBV7-9|-
TGTGCCAGCAGCTCGGACAACTACTATCAGCCCCAGCATTTT
CASSSDNYYQPQHF
>TRBD1|TRBJ1-6|TRBV19|-
TGTGCCAGTAGAGACAGGGGCCAACTTATTAGGTCCTATAATTCACCCCTCCACTTT
CASRDRGQLIRSYNSPLHF
>-|TRBJ1-1|TRBV7-2|-
TGTGCCAGCAGCTGGGCAGCGGGTAAAGCTTTCTTT
CASSWAAGKAFF
>TRBD1|TRBJ1-2|TRBV11-2|-
TGTGCCAGCAGCCCCAGGGGGGCCTATGGCTACACCTTC
CASSPRGAYGYTF
>-|TRBJ2-1|TRBV2|-
TGTGCCAGCACCTCCTACAATGAGCAGTTCTTC
CASTSYNEQFF
>-|TRBJ1-1|TRBV19|few
TGTGCCAGTAGTATTGGCCGGGGGGGGGCGATCACTGAAGCTTTCTTT
CASSIGRGGAITEAFF
>-|TRBJ2-1|TRBV6-1|once
TGTGCCAGCAGGGACGAGCGACAGATCGGGGGCAATGAGCAGTTCTTC
CASRDERQIGGNEQFF
>TRBD2|TRBJ2-4|TRBV20-1|few
TGCAGTGCTAGACGGGGGGGTGGAAACATTCAGTACTTC
CSARRGGGNIQYF
>TRBD2|TRBJ2-1|TRBV7-3|-
TGTGCCAGCAGCTTCGGGACTAGCGGGAGGAATGAGCAGTTCTTC
CASSFGTSGRNEQFF
>-|TRBJ1-5|TRBV12-3/TRBV12-4|-
TGTGCCAGCAGACAGGGTGGTCAGCCCCAGCATTTT
CASRQGGQPQHF
>-|TRBJ1-6|TRBV6-1|once
TGTGCCAGCAGTGAAGTCCAGGACCGTAATTCACCCCTCCACTTT
CASSEVQDRNSPLHF
>-|TRBJ1-1|TRBV28|-
TGTGCCAGCAGTTCTAAGACACTCTGGGAGAAGGACACTGAAGCTTTCTTT
CASSSKTLWEKDTEAFF